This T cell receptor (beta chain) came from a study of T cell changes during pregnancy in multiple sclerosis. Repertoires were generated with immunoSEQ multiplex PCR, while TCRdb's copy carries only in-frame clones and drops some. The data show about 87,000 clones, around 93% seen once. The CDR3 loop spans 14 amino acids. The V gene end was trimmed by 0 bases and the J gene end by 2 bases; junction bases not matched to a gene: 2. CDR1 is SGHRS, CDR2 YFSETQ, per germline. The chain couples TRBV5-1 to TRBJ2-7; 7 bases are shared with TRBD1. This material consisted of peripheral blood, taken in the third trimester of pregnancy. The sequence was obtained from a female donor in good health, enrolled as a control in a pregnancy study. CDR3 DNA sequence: TGCGCCAGCAGCTTGGAAGGGGGCACCTACGAGCAGTACTTC. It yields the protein CASSLEGGTYEQYF. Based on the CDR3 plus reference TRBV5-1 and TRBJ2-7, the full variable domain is KAGVTQTPRYLIKTRGQQVTLSCSPISGHRSVSWYQQTPGQGLQFLFEYFSETQRNKGNFPGRFSGRQFSNSRSEMNVSTLELGDSALYLCASSLEGGTYEQYFGPGTRLTVT.